The entry that follows covers one TCR beta chain sequence. The antigen is undetermined. Using immunoSEQ multiplex PCR, the repertoire was profiled, and TCRdb retains in-frame clones only, with some absent. In the table there are fewer than 95,000 clones, about 95% of which are singletons. V lost 7 bases and J lost 8; bases outside the gene matches: 14. This CDR3 contains 15 residues. CDR1 GTSNPN and CDR2 SVGIG come from the germline V gene (reference sequence). The data belong to a study of graft-versus-host responses after intestinal transplantation. Study-wide context: Multivisceral, liver-intestinal, or isolated intestinal transplants were given to recipients. Following induction with anti-thymocyte globulin, all recipients were given tacrolimus and steroids for two to three years. Whole-study findings and limits: Circulating GvH clone levels at their peak were associated with HvG declines (early post-transplant). The recipient marrow held GvH clones, and some of them showed up first in ileum or blood.

The rearrangement uses TRBV30 and TRBJ2-1, with 10 bases aligning to TRBD1. The sequenced sample was unstimulated CD4+ T cells sorted from spleen or lymph node cells, obtained before transplant. This clonotype was sampled from a human donor who was the organ donor for an intestinal transplant. The CDR3 DNA is TGTGCCTCAAAACTAAGGGACAGGGGTACTGATGAGCAGTTCTTC. Its translation is CASKLRDRGTDEQFF.